Listed below are T cell receptor beta chains from one sample, sequenced in a study of preoperative IRX-2 immunotherapy in early breast cancer. Clones were read by immunoSEQ multiplex PCR, and TCRdb kept only the in-frame ones, dropping some. The sample has 15,000 to 25,000 clones; 85% are singletons. The material sequenced was lymph node tissue, taken after IRX-2 immunotherapy. These TCRs come from a human donor with breast cancer. The CDR3 runs from the conserved cysteine through the conserved F or W. D genes are given only for firm matches. Some rows mark clone size as missing; the rest say once, few, many or name a class of expanded clone.

CDR3aa | CDR3nt | v_gene | d_gene | abundance | j_gene
CAWSLRGTDTQYF | TGTGCCTGGTCCCTTAGAGGCACAGATACGCAGTATTTT | TRBV30 | - | - | TRBJ2-3
CASSQENNEQFF | TGCGCCAGCAGCCAAGAGAACAATGAGCAGTTCTTC | TRBV1 | - | - | TRBJ2-1
CASSRVRDYEQYF | TGTGCCAGCTCACGAGTCAGGGATTACGAGCAGTACTTC | TRBV18 | - | - | TRBJ2-7
CASSPPTTGGTEAFF | TGTGCCAGCAGCCCTCCAACGACAGGGGGCACTGAAGCTTTCTTT | TRBV6-8 | TRBD1 | - | TRBJ1-1
CASSPGQGTQYF | TGTGCCAGCAGCCCGGGACAAGGGACCCAGTACTTC | TRBV6-8 | - | - | TRBJ2-5
CASRGAPGQPFPYNEQFF | TGCGCCAGCAGGGGGGCCCCGGGACAGCCCTTTCCCTACAATGAGCAGTTCTTC | TRBV5-1 | TRBD1 | - | TRBJ2-1
CASSMLGKDSPLHF | TGTGCCAGTAGTATGTTAGGGAAGGATTCACCCCTCCACTTT | TRBV19 | - | - | TRBJ1-6
CASSSLGTSGRLASYNEQFF | TGTGCCAGCAGCTCCCTTGGGACTAGCGGGAGGTTAGCCTCCTACAATGAGCAGTTCTTC | TRBV11-3 | TRBD2 | once | TRBJ2-1
CASSGPSGSTNTGELFF | TGTGCCAGTAGTGGGCCTAGCGGATCTACGAACACCGGGGAGCTGTTTTTT | TRBV19 | TRBD2 | - | TRBJ2-2
CSVSYGADEKLFF | TGCAGCGTTTCGTATGGGGCGGATGAAAAACTGTTTTTT | TRBV29-1 | - | once | TRBJ1-4
CASSPQERQETQYF | TGTGCCAGCAGCCCCCAGGAGAGGCAAGAGACCCAGTACTTC | TRBV7-7 | - | - | TRBJ2-5
CASSNTGRGNQPQHF | TGTGCCAGCAGTAACACAGGGAGAGGCAATCAGCCCCAGCATTTT | TRBV27 | - | - | TRBJ1-5
CARGGLHTEAFF | TGTGCCAGGGGAGGGCTACACACTGAAGCTTTCTTT | TRBV6-7 | - | - | TRBJ1-1
CASSLFGTGDQPQHF | TGTGCCAGCAGCTTATTCGGGACAGGGGATCAGCCCCAGCATTTT | TRBV7-5 | - | - | TRBJ1-5
CASSYHPRDQETQYF | TGTGCCAGCAGTTACCATCCTAGGGACCAAGAGACCCAGTACTTC | TRBV6-8 | - | - | TRBJ2-5
CASRIGQGGGELFF | TGTGCCAGCAGGATTGGACAGGGCGGCGGGGAGCTGTTTTTT | TRBV6-8 | TRBD1 | - | TRBJ2-2
CASSLEASGRREQFF | TGCGCCAGCAGCTTGGAGGCTAGCGGGAGACGTGAGCAGTTCTTC | TRBV5-1 | TRBD2 | - | TRBJ2-1
CASSLTAMNTEAFF | TGTGCCAGCAGTTTAACAGCAATGAACACTGAAGCTTTCTTT | TRBV28 | - | - | TRBJ1-1
CSVVMQGHHTEAFF | TGCAGCGTTGTTATGCAGGGACACCACACTGAAGCTTTCTTT | TRBV29-1 | - | once | TRBJ1-1
CASSYGFTYEQYF | TGTGCCAGCTCATATGGGTTCACCTACGAGCAGTACTTC | TRBV18 | - | once | TRBJ2-7
CASSVAPTLAGNTDTQYF | TGTGCCAGCAGCGTAGCCCCCACACTAGCGGGAAACACAGATACGCAGTATTTT | TRBV9 | TRBD2 | - | TRBJ2-3
CASSRGQGSATHEQFF | TGTGCCAGCAGCCGGGGACAGGGATCAGCTACACATGAGCAGTTCTTC | TRBV11-3 | TRBD1 | - | TRBJ2-1
CASSSQGQLGNTIYF | TGTGCCAGCAGTTCCCAGGGACAATTGGGAAACACCATATATTTT | TRBV6-7 | - | - | TRBJ1-3
CASSLVLDTDTQYF | TGTGCCAGCAGTTTAGTTCTGGACACAGATACGCAGTATTTT | TRBV6-8 | - | - | TRBJ2-3
CASSFRGMNTGELFF | TGTGCCAGCAGTTTCCGCGGGATGAACACCGGGGAGCTGTTTTTT | TRBV28 | - | few | TRBJ2-2
CASSLTGANTGELFF | TGTGCCAGCAGTCTGACAGGAGCGAACACCGGGGAGCTGTTTTTT | TRBV11-3 | - | - | TRBJ2-2